These T cell receptor beta chains were read from a single sample in a study of STAT5B mutations in CD4+ large granular lymphocyte leukemia. Generated by immunoSEQ multiplex PCR, the TCRdb table keeps only in-frame clones and is missing some. The sample lists 35,000 to 40,000 clones, approximately 72% occurring once. The sequencing input was CD4+ T cells from blood buffy coats. The receptors were sampled from a human donor in good health. The CDR3 runs from the conserved cysteine through the conserved F or W. The D gene is left open where the match is weak. Clone size appears in some rows only: once, few, many, or a class for an expanded clone.

TGTGCCAGCAGCTTGGCCAAGGTGTGGGGGTCCGGGGGCTACACCTTC	CASSLAKVWGSGGYTF	NA	NA	TRBV5-6	TRBJ1-2
TGTGCCAGCAGTTACGGTGGGTTCGGAGATACGCAGTATTTT	CASSYGGFGDTQYF	NA	NA	TRBV6-5	TRBJ2-3
TGTGCCAGCAGTTACACAGGGAACTATGGCTACACCTTC	CASSYTGNYGYTF	NA	NA	TRBV2	TRBJ1-2
TGTGCCAGCAGCAAAAGGGGAGATCTAGCGGGCCAAGAGACCCAGTACTTC	CASSKRGDLAGQETQYF	NA	NA	TRBV21-1	TRBJ2-5
TGCAGCGTTGAAGGCCCCTACGAGCAGTACTTC	CSVEGPYEQYF	NA	NA	TRBV29-1	TRBJ2-7
TGCGCCAGCAGCTTCCGGGACAACTACTACGAGCAGTACTTC	CASSFRDNYYEQYF	NA	NA	TRBV5-1	TRBJ2-7
TGTGCCAGCAGCTTAGAGAACAGGCTCTACGAGCAGTACTTC	CASSLENRLYEQYF	NA	NA	TRBV11-2	TRBJ2-7
TGCGCCAGCAGTCAAGGGAGCCCCTGCGGACGAGTCTCCTACGAGCAGTACTTC	CASSQGSPCGRVSYEQYF	NA	NA	TRBV23-1	TRBJ2-7
TGTGCCAGCAGCTTAGATCTAGCGGCCTGGGGTACGCAGTATTTT	CASSLDLAAWGTQYF	few	TRBD2	TRBV7-9	TRBJ2-3
TGTGCCAGCAGCGTATACCGGGGCGAGCAGTACTTC	CASSVYRGEQYF	NA	NA	TRBV9	TRBJ2-7
TGTGCCAGCAGCGCGGGCAGGGTGGGGAATGAAAAACTGTTTTTT	CASSAGRVGNEKLFF	NA	NA	TRBV5-8	TRBJ1-4
TGCGCCAGCAGCCAAGTCGGGACAGGGTGGGAGACCCAGTACTTC	CASSQVGTGWETQYF	NA	TRBD1	TRBV4-1	TRBJ2-5
TGTGCCAGCAGCTCGGAAGGGACAGGGAGCAATCAGCCCCAGCATTTT	CASSSEGTGSNQPQHF	NA	TRBD1	TRBV5-6	TRBJ1-5
TGTGCCAGTAGCCCACAGGAGTTGACAGATACGCAGTATTTT	CASSPQELTDTQYF	NA	NA	TRBV19	TRBJ2-3
TGTGCCAGCAGCATGGACAGGGGAGCAGCTTTCTTT	CASSMDRGAAFF	NA	TRBD1	TRBV7-2	TRBJ1-1
TGTGCCGGGGGACAGGGAATTTCTGGGGCCAACGTCCTGACTTTC	CAGGQGISGANVLTF	NA	TRBD1	TRBV7-7	TRBJ2-6
TGTGCTACCACGCAGTTACAAAGCACAGATACGCAGTATTTT	CATTQLQSTDTQYF	NA	NA	TRBV30	TRBJ2-3
TGTGCCAGCAGTTACTCGAGGGCAGGGTCCGGGGAGCTGTTTTTT	CASSYSRAGSGELFF	NA	NA	TRBV6-6	TRBJ2-2
TGCGCCAGCAGCGAGCAGGGGCAGGGGGAAGCTTTCTTT	CASSEQGQGEAFF	NA	NA	TRBV5-1	TRBJ1-1
TGCAGCGTTGACAAGGGAGGCGGCTACACCTTC	CSVDKGGGYTF	few	NA	TRBV29-1	TRBJ1-2
TGTGCCAGCAGCTCTCCCTGGGTTGGTAGCGGGAGGGATACGCAGTATTTT	CASSSPWVGSGRDTQYF	NA	TRBD2	TRBV5-5	TRBJ2-3
TGTGCTAGTGGTTTGTTGGCCATACGGGACTCTCGAGGGAGGGTGAAGAAGTATTTT	CASGLLAIRDSRGRVKKYF	NA	TRBD2	TRBV12-5	TRBJ2-3
TGTGCCAGCAGCTTAGCGAAGGGCACTGAAGCTTTCTTT	CASSLAKGTEAFF	few	NA	TRBV11-1	TRBJ1-1
TGTGCCAGCAGCTTGTACGGGTACAGTACCCCTAACTATGGCTACACCTTC	CASSLYGYSTPNYGYTF	NA	NA	TRBV11-2	TRBJ1-2
TGTGCCAGCACGGGCGGGAGGGCCCGGGAGACCCAGTACTTC	CASTGGRARETQYF	NA	TRBD2	TRBV6-6	TRBJ2-5
TGTGCCATCAGTGAGTCGTCCACCAACACCGGGGAGCTGTTTTTT	CAISESSTNTGELFF	NA	NA	TRBV10-3	TRBJ2-2
TGCAGCGCCCGGGACAGGGGCCTCAATGAGCAGTTCTTC	CSARDRGLNEQFF	NA	TRBD1	TRBV29-1	TRBJ2-1
TGTGCCAGCAGCAAAGAGCCGACTAGCGGTACCGGGGAGCTGTTTTTT	CASSKEPTSGTGELFF	few	NA	TRBV21-1	TRBJ2-2
TGCAGCGCCAACCTCTTGGATACGCAGTATTTT	CSANLLDTQYF	NA	NA	TRBV29-1	TRBJ2-3
TGTGCCTGGAGTGGAGGGACTAACGGACTAGCTACCTACAATGAGCAGTTCTTC	CAWSGGTNGLATYNEQFF	once	TRBD2	TRBV30	TRBJ2-1
TGTGCCAGCAGCGTAGAGTGGCTAGCTCAAGAGACCCAGTACTTC	CASSVEWLAQETQYF	NA	NA	TRBV9	TRBJ2-5
TGTGCCAGTACAGGACTAGGGGAAACAGATACGCAGTATTTT	CASTGLGETDTQYF	few	TRBD2	TRBV19	TRBJ2-3
TGTGCCAGCAGTTACAGGGGGGCCGCAGATACGCAGTATTTT	CASSYRGAADTQYF	NA	NA	TRBV6-5	TRBJ2-3
TGCGCCAGCAGCCGAAAGTGGGAGATTGTATACGAGCAGTACTTC	CASSRKWEIVYEQYF	NA	NA	TRBV4-3	TRBJ2-7
TGTGCCAGCAGCTTATCCACGGACAGGGGAGGTACGCAGTATTTT	CASSLSTDRGGTQYF	NA	TRBD1	TRBV7-3	TRBJ2-3
TGTGCTAGCAGCTTAGGAGGGGATTCCTACGAGCAGTACTTC	CASSLGGDSYEQYF	NA	NA	TRBV7-7	TRBJ2-7
TGTGCCAGCAGCCCCGGGGATGGCTACACCTTC	CASSPGDGYTF	once	NA	TRBV6-6	TRBJ1-2
TGTGCCAGCAGTTACTCGGGGCAGGGGTCCTACGAGCAGTACTTC	CASSYSGQGSYEQYF	NA	NA	TRBV6-6	TRBJ2-7
TGTGCCAGCAGTCACAGCAATCAGCCCCAGCATTTT	CASSHSNQPQHF	NA	NA	TRBV5-6	TRBJ1-5
TGTGCCAGCAGCACGACAGGGGGGGTCACCGGGGAGCTGTTTTTT	CASSTTGGVTGELFF	NA	TRBD1	TRBV19	TRBJ2-2
TGTGCCATAGGGGGGTTAAGCAATCAGCCCCAGCATTTT	CAIGGLSNQPQHF	NA	NA	TRBV19	TRBJ1-5
TGTGCCAGCCGGACGCCAACCTACGAGCAGTACTTC	CASRTPTYEQYF	few	NA	TRBV2	TRBJ2-7
TGTGCCAGTTCGGACAGGGTTCTAGCGACTAGCACAGATACGCAGTATTTT	CASSDRVLATSTDTQYF	NA	TRBD1	TRBV5-4	TRBJ2-3
TGCGCCAGCAGCTTGGTGCGGGGGGCGTTGGAGACCCAGTACTTC	CASSLVRGALETQYF	NA	TRBD2	TRBV5-1	TRBJ2-5
TGTGCCAGCAAGAGGGGGGGGACCGAACCCACAGATACGCAGTATTTT	CASKRGGTEPTDTQYF	NA	NA	TRBV7-2	TRBJ2-3
TGTGCCAGCTCACCACCAGGACAGCAAGAGACCCAGTACTTC	CASSPPGQQETQYF	once	NA	TRBV18	TRBJ2-5
TGTGCCAGCAGTCCCCGCCCGGGACAGGCAAGCTACGAGCAGTACTTC	CASSPRPGQASYEQYF	NA	TRBD1	TRBV28	TRBJ2-7
TGTGCCAGCACCCCTACCGGGGTTTCATACTATGGCTACACCTTC	CASTPTGVSYYGYTF	NA	NA	TRBV27	TRBJ1-2
TGTGCCAGCAGCTCAGAAGACAGGGTAAGGGCAGATACGCAGTATTTT	CASSSEDRVRADTQYF	NA	TRBD1	TRBV7-9	TRBJ2-3
TGTGCCATCAGTGAGACAGGGGGCCATGAGCAGTTCTTC	CAISETGGHEQFF	NA	TRBD1	TRBV10-3	TRBJ2-1